The rows below give T cell receptor beta chains drawn from one sample of a study of blood T cell repertoires in COVID-19. The protocol was immunoSEQ multiplex PCR, while the TCRdb copy is restricted to in-frame clones and leaves out a portion. The table records approximately 140,000 clones, around 84% of them present only once. The material sequenced was PBMCs or T cells enriched from blood (not recorded which). The receptor set was obtained from a man aged 35 to 55 with acute COVID-19. The CDR3 runs from the conserved cysteine through the conserved F or W. The order of the fields is CDR3 DNA, CDR3 protein, J gene, V gene, D gene, clone size, CDR3 length. A D gene is named only where the DNA matches it firmly. Clone size is not always given. Where it is, it says once, few, many or a class for expanded clones.

CDR3nt: TGTGCCAGCAGCACAGAATGGGTCGCAGCCTACGAGCAGTACTTC; CDR3aa: CASSTEWVAAYEQYF; j_gene: TRBJ2-7; v_gene: TRBV7-2; d_gene: .; abundance: .; len: 15
CDR3nt: TGCGCCAGCAGCTCCGGGACACCCTCCTACGAGCAGTACTTC; CDR3aa: CASSSGTPSYEQYF; j_gene: TRBJ2-7; v_gene: TRBV5-1; d_gene: .; abundance: .; len: 14
CDR3nt: TGTGCCTGGAGTCCTTACAGGGGTCAGCCCCAGCATTTT; CDR3aa: CAWSPYRGQPQHF; j_gene: TRBJ1-5; v_gene: TRBV30; d_gene: TRBD1; abundance: once; len: 13
CDR3nt: TGCGCCAGCAGCTCCCCGGACACGGTAGATACGCAGTATTTT; CDR3aa: CASSSPDTVDTQYF; j_gene: TRBJ2-3; v_gene: TRBV5-1; d_gene: .; abundance: .; len: 14
CDR3nt: TGTGCCAGCATTCCCGCGTCCTCCTACGAGCAGTACTTC; CDR3aa: CASIPASSYEQYF; j_gene: TRBJ2-7; v_gene: TRBV28; d_gene: .; abundance: .; len: 13
CDR3nt: TGTGCCAGTAGTATCGGGACTAGCACAGATACGCAGTATTTT; CDR3aa: CASSIGTSTDTQYF; j_gene: TRBJ2-3; v_gene: TRBV19; d_gene: .; abundance: .; len: 14
CDR3nt: TGTGCCAGTCAATCCTACCCAATGCGGTTTGCAACTAATGAAAAACTGTTTTTT; CDR3aa: CASQSYPMRFATNEKLFF; j_gene: TRBJ1-4; v_gene: TRBV6-4; d_gene: .; abundance: .; len: 18
CDR3nt: TGTGCCAGCAGTCACCGGACAGGGGGGAACGGGGAGCTGTTTTTT; CDR3aa: CASSHRTGGNGELFF; j_gene: TRBJ2-2; v_gene: TRBV6-7; d_gene: TRBD1; abundance: .; len: 15
CDR3nt: TGTGCCAGTAGTATGGAGGCCGGAGATCAGCCCCAGCATTTT; CDR3aa: CASSMEAGDQPQHF; j_gene: TRBJ1-5; v_gene: TRBV19; d_gene: .; abundance: .; len: 14
CDR3nt: TGTGCCAGCAGCCCCGGAGCGGGGAACACCGAAAAACTGTTTTTT; CDR3aa: CASSPGAGNTEKLFF; j_gene: TRBJ1-4; v_gene: TRBV9; d_gene: .; abundance: .; len: 15
CDR3nt: TGTGCCAGCAGTTACGACAGTAACTATGGCTACACCTTC; CDR3aa: CASSYDSNYGYTF; j_gene: TRBJ1-2; v_gene: TRBV6-5; d_gene: .; abundance: .; len: 13
CDR3nt: TGCGCCAGCAGCTTGGGACAAAATTCACCCCTCCACTTT; CDR3aa: CASSLGQNSPLHF; j_gene: TRBJ1-6; v_gene: TRBV5-1; d_gene: .; abundance: .; len: 13
CDR3nt: TGTGCCATCGGGGACAGGGAGAATACGCAGTATTTT; CDR3aa: CAIGDRENTQYF; j_gene: TRBJ2-3; v_gene: TRBV10-3; d_gene: TRBD1; abundance: .; len: 12
CDR3nt: TGCGCCAGCAGCTTGGCACAGGGGTATAATTCACCCCTCCACTTT; CDR3aa: CASSLAQGYNSPLHF; j_gene: TRBJ1-6; v_gene: TRBV5-1; d_gene: TRBD1; abundance: .; len: 15
CDR3nt: TGTGCCAGCAGTATCACAGGGGGCGGGGAGACCCAGTACTTC; CDR3aa: CASSITGGGETQYF; j_gene: TRBJ2-5; v_gene: TRBV27; d_gene: TRBD1; abundance: .; len: 14
CDR3nt: TGTGCTAGCAGCTTGGACCCGGCTAGCGGGTCTAGCACAGATACGCAGTATTTT; CDR3aa: CASSLDPASGSSTDTQYF; j_gene: TRBJ2-3; v_gene: TRBV7-7; d_gene: TRBD2; abundance: .; len: 18
CDR3nt: TGTGCCAGCAGCTTAGGGCAGGGGGTTAGTTCCTACAATGAGCAGTTCTTC; CDR3aa: CASSLGQGVSSYNEQFF; j_gene: TRBJ2-1; v_gene: TRBV11-3; d_gene: TRBD1; abundance: few; len: 17
CDR3nt: TGTGCCAGCAGTGAAGGGTCTAGCAGGAACTATGGCTACACCTTC; CDR3aa: CASSEGSSRNYGYTF; j_gene: TRBJ1-2; v_gene: TRBV6-1; d_gene: .; abundance: .; len: 15
CDR3nt: TGTGCCAGCGGTCAGCACAGCCAAGAGACCCAGTACTTC; CDR3aa: CASGQHSQETQYF; j_gene: TRBJ2-5; v_gene: TRBV28; d_gene: .; abundance: .; len: 13
CDR3nt: TGTGCCAGCAGCTTATTACCTGTCGGCGAGCAGTACTTC; CDR3aa: CASSLLPVGEQYF; j_gene: TRBJ2-7; v_gene: TRBV11-2; d_gene: .; abundance: .; len: 13
CDR3nt: TGTGCCTGGAGACGGCGGGATGGGGAGACCCAGTACTTC; CDR3aa: CAWRRRDGETQYF; j_gene: TRBJ2-5; v_gene: TRBV30; d_gene: .; abundance: .; len: 13
CDR3nt: TGTGCCAGCAGCGTAGGGGGACTAGCGGGAGGAGGGACCGGGGAGCTGTTTTTT; CDR3aa: CASSVGGLAGGGTGELFF; j_gene: TRBJ2-2; v_gene: TRBV9; d_gene: TRBD2; abundance: few; len: 18
CDR3nt: TGTGCCAGCCCACGGACGGGGATCTATAATTCACCCCTCCACTTT; CDR3aa: CASPRTGIYNSPLHF; j_gene: TRBJ1-6; v_gene: TRBV21-1; d_gene: .; abundance: .; len: 15
CDR3nt: TGCGCCAGCAGGCCCCCCGGGACACGGGGAAACACCATATATTTT; CDR3aa: CASRPPGTRGNTIYF; j_gene: TRBJ1-3; v_gene: TRBV5-1; d_gene: .; abundance: .; len: 15
CDR3nt: TGTGCCAGCAGTCCCCCGGGGGGGAGCAATCAGCCCCAGCATTTT; CDR3aa: CASSPPGGSNQPQHF; j_gene: TRBJ1-5; v_gene: TRBV28; d_gene: .; abundance: .; len: 15
CDR3nt: TGTGCCAGCAGCCTTCAAGGGGGAGAAGAAAAACTGTTTTTT; CDR3aa: CASSLQGGEEKLFF; j_gene: TRBJ1-4; v_gene: TRBV2; d_gene: .; abundance: .; len: 14
CDR3nt: TGCGCCAGCAGCCCAGTAGCGGGAGGGCTCTGGTACAATGAGCAGTTCTTC; CDR3aa: CASSPVAGGLWYNEQFF; j_gene: TRBJ2-1; v_gene: TRBV5-1; d_gene: TRBD2; abundance: .; len: 17
CDR3nt: TGTGCCAGCCCGGGGGGCTCCTACAATGAGCAGTTCTTC; CDR3aa: CASPGGSYNEQFF; j_gene: TRBJ2-1; v_gene: TRBV7-9; d_gene: TRBD2; abundance: .; len: 13
CDR3nt: TGTGCCACCAGTGATCCCCGGACAGGGAATGAAAAACTGTTTTTT; CDR3aa: CATSDPRTGNEKLFF; j_gene: TRBJ1-4; v_gene: TRBV24-1; d_gene: TRBD1; abundance: .; len: 15
CDR3nt: TGTGCCAGTAGTTTCCGACAGGGGAGTGGGAACACTGAAGCTTTCTTT; CDR3aa: CASSFRQGSGNTEAFF; j_gene: TRBJ1-1; v_gene: TRBV19; d_gene: TRBD1; abundance: .; len: 16
CDR3nt: TGTGCTAGTGGTTGGTTCCAGGGGGCATCCTATAATTCACCCCTCCACTTT; CDR3aa: CASGWFQGASYNSPLHF; j_gene: TRBJ1-6; v_gene: TRBV12-5; d_gene: TRBD1; abundance: .; len: 17
CDR3nt: TGTGCCAGCAGTCCCCGACAGGGGGCCACCTACGAGCAGTACTTC; CDR3aa: CASSPRQGATYEQYF; j_gene: TRBJ2-7; v_gene: TRBV27; d_gene: TRBD1; abundance: .; len: 15
CDR3nt: TGCGCCAGCAGCTTGGTACAGGGTTCTAGCGGCTACACCTTC; CDR3aa: CASSLVQGSSGYTF; j_gene: TRBJ1-2; v_gene: TRBV5-1; d_gene: .; abundance: few; len: 14
CDR3nt: TGTGCCAGCTCACCCGGAGGGGGCAATCAGCCCCAGCATTTT; CDR3aa: CASSPGGGNQPQHF; j_gene: TRBJ1-5; v_gene: TRBV18; d_gene: .; abundance: .; len: 14
CDR3nt: TGTGCCAGCAGCTATGGGACAGGGGCCGATAGCAATCAGCCCCAGCATTTT; CDR3aa: CASSYGTGADSNQPQHF; j_gene: TRBJ1-5; v_gene: TRBV28; d_gene: TRBD1; abundance: .; len: 17
CDR3nt: TGTGCCAGCAGCCAAGAACTCACAGGGGGCAGCTACAATGAGCAGTTCTTC; CDR3aa: CASSQELTGGSYNEQFF; j_gene: TRBJ2-1; v_gene: TRBV14; d_gene: TRBD1; abundance: .; len: 17
CDR3nt: TGTGCCACCAGCCATCCCGGTAGCGGGCTAGAAGATACGCAGTATTTT; CDR3aa: CATSHPGSGLEDTQYF; j_gene: TRBJ2-3; v_gene: TRBV24-1; d_gene: TRBD2; abundance: once; len: 16
CDR3nt: TGTGCCAGCAGCTCTCAGTCGTATGGCTACACCTTC; CDR3aa: CASSSQSYGYTF; j_gene: TRBJ1-2; v_gene: TRBV7-9; d_gene: .; abundance: .; len: 12
CDR3nt: TGTGCCAGCAGATTAACCCCAGGGACGGGAGGGACTGAAGCTTTCTTT; CDR3aa: CASRLTPGTGGTEAFF; j_gene: TRBJ1-1; v_gene: TRBV7-6; d_gene: .; abundance: .; len: 16
CDR3nt: TGTGCCTGGAGTGTAGGGGGGGATCAGCCCCAGCATTTT; CDR3aa: CAWSVGGDQPQHF; j_gene: TRBJ1-5; v_gene: TRBV30; d_gene: .; abundance: once; len: 13
CDR3nt: TGTGCCAGCAGTGACCCGGGACAGGACAACACTGAAGCTTTCTTT; CDR3aa: CASSDPGQDNTEAFF; j_gene: TRBJ1-1; v_gene: TRBV6-1; d_gene: TRBD1; abundance: .; len: 15
CDR3nt: TGTGCCGCTAGGGGGCAGGGGGTGACTGAAGCTTTCTTT; CDR3aa: CAARGQGVTEAFF; j_gene: TRBJ1-1; v_gene: TRBV19; d_gene: TRBD1; abundance: few; len: 13
CDR3nt: TGTGCCAGCAGCGGACTAGCGGGGGTTCCTAGCACAGATACGCAGTATTTT; CDR3aa: CASSGLAGVPSTDTQYF; j_gene: TRBJ2-3; v_gene: TRBV5-5; d_gene: TRBD2; abundance: .; len: 17
CDR3nt: TGTGCCAGCAGCCGGGGGCAGGGGGGTAACAATCAGCCCCAGCATTTT; CDR3aa: CASSRGQGGNNQPQHF; j_gene: TRBJ1-5; v_gene: TRBV7-2; d_gene: TRBD1; abundance: .; len: 16
CDR3nt: TGTGCCAGCAGCCAAGTCCCCTCGGAGCAGTTCTTC; CDR3aa: CASSQVPSEQFF; j_gene: TRBJ2-1; v_gene: TRBV3-1/TRBV3-2; d_gene: .; abundance: .; len: 12
CDR3nt: TGTGCCAGCAGTTACCCTAGCGGGGTTAGCTCCTACGAGCAGTACTTC; CDR3aa: CASSYPSGVSSYEQYF; j_gene: TRBJ2-7; v_gene: TRBV6-2/TRBV6-3; d_gene: TRBD2; abundance: .; len: 16